This T cell receptor beta chain was documented in a study of blood T cell repertoires in COVID-19. About the study: Material from acute and convalescent COVID-19 was sourced from the United States, Italy and Spain.

Germline CDR1 is LGHNA and CDR2 is YSLEER. The V gene end was trimmed by 4 bases and the J gene end by 2 bases; junction bases not matched to a gene: 10. The CDR3 has 17 amino acids. In the original processing: Estimation of nucleated cell counts was performed using reference gene primer amplification. Assay used: immunoSEQ multiplex PCR; TCRdb lists only in-frame clones, some missing. The DNA was the basis for D and trimming; V, J and clone size are from that table. The data contain some 180,000 clones, 80% to 85% of them singletons. The sequenced sample consisted of peripheral blood. The TCR sequence derives from a man in his 70s with active or convalescent COVID-19. The J gene is TRBJ1-5, the V gene TRBV4-3, with 8 bases matching TRBD1. DNA for the CDR3: TGCGCCAGCAGCCCCACGAGAACACAGGGGGGCAATCAGCCCCAGCATTTT. Translating gives CASSPTRTQGGNQPQHF.